Each of the 6 T cell receptor beta chains below was sequenced from the same sample in a study of technical replicates of blood from a handful of donors. Sequenced by immunoSEQ multiplex PCR; TCRdb stores in-frame clones only, minus some. The sample contains some 30,000 clones, more than 80% of which appear only once. Sequencing input: PBMCs. The source of these receptors is a human donor in good health. Some clones in this sample may be carry-over from other donors' samples.

The V and J genes are TRBV10-1 and TRBJ1-5, with D tentatively TRBD1 (5 bases). The CDR3 sequence is 13 residues long. Germline V CDR1 and CDR2: WNHNN, SYGVQD (reference sequence). V lost 8 bases and J lost 9, with 17 bases in between. The CDR3 DNA reads as TGCGCCAGCCCCAGGGAGGGCCCGGGGCCCCAGCATTTT. Translating gives CASPREGPGPQHF.

Points on this clone: One end of the junction is discordant with germline, which a read error may explain. V usage is TRBV2 and J usage is TRBJ2-2, with 7 bases matching TRBD2. The CDR3 has 16 amino acids. Per the germline V gene, CDR1 is SNHLY and CDR2 is FYNNEI. CDR3 coding DNA: TGTGCCAGCAGTGAAAAGGAACTAGCGAACGCCGGGGAGCTGTTTTTT. This gives the protein CASSEKELANAGELFF. The full variable domain, its missing parts supplied by reference TRBV2 and TRBJ2-2, is EPEVTQTPSHQVTQMGQEVILRCVPISNHLYFYWYRQILGQKVEFLVSFYNNEISEKSEIFDDQFSVERPDGSNFTLKIRSTKLEDSAMYFCASSEKELANAGELFFGEGSRLTVL.

The chain uses TRBV13 and TRBJ2-7; D is possibly TRBD1 (5 bases). V was clipped by 3 bases and J by 6 bases, with 6 bases between them. In germline, CDR1 is PRHDT, CDR2 FYEKMQ (reference sequence). The CDR3 covers 11 residues. The CDR3 loop reads CASSFRGEQYF. Here the CDR3 DNA reads TGTGCCAGCAGCTTTAGGGGCGAGCAGTACTTC.

The rearrangement uses TRBV5-5 and TRBJ1-5, with 7 nucleotides matching TRBD1. There are 15 residues in the CDR3. J lost 5 bases, V lost 2 bases, and 7 bases had no gene match. Germline loops: CDR1 SGHKS, CDR2 YYEKEE (reference sequence). CDR3 residues: CASSFEPTGHQPQHF. CDR3 bases: TGTGCCAGCAGCTTCGAACCGACAGGGCATCAGCCCCAGCATTTT.

The chain has TRBV7-9 and TRBJ1-1; D is perhaps TRBD1 (6 bases). Trimming removed 5 bases from V and 2 bases from J, with 9 bases in between. Germline CDR1 reads SEHNR; CDR2 reads FQNEAQ (reference sequence). The CDR3 covers 13 residues. The CDR3 protein is CASSQGFNTEAFF. CDR3 in DNA: TGTGCCAGCAGCCAGGGGTTTAACACTGAAGCTTTCTTT.

The DNA for the CDR3 is TGTGCCTGGAGTGTACAGGGCTCAGATACGCAGTATTTT. As protein: CAWSVQGSDTQYF. J is TRBJ2-3 and V is TRBV30; possibly TRBD1 for D (6 bases). Between the trimmed V and J ends, which lost 0 bases and 4 bases, there was a span of 8 bases. This CDR3 is built from 13 residues. The V gene's germline CDR1 is GTSNPN and CDR2 SVGIG (reference sequence).